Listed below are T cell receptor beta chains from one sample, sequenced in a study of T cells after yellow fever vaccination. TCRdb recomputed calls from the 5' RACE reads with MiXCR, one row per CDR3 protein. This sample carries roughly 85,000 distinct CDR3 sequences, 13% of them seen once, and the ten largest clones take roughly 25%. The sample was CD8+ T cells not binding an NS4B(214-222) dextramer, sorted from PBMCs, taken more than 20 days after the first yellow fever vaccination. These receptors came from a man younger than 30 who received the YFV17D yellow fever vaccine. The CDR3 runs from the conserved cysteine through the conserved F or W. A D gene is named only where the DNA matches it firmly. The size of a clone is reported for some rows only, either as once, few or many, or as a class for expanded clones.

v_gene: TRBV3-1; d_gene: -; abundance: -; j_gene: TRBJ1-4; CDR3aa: CASSPEGAGRATNEKLFF; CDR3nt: TGTGCCAGCAGCCCAGAAGGTGCAGGAAGAGCAACTAATGAAAAACTGTTTTTT
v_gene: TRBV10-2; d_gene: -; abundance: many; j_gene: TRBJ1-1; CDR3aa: CASSGGVNTEAFF; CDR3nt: TGCGCCAGCAGTGGGGGAGTGAACACTGAAGCTTTCTTT
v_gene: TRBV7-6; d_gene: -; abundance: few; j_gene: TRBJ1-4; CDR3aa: CASSPKWGEKLFF; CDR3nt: TGTGCCAGCAGCCCCAAGTGGGGTGAAAAACTGTTTTTT
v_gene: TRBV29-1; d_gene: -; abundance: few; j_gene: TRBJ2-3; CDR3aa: CSVESGRGTTDTQYF; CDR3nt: TGCAGCGTTGAATCCGGAAGGGGGACCACAGATACGCAGTATTTT
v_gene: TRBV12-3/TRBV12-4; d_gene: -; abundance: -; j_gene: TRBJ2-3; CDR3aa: CASRKGTADTQYF; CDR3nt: TGTGCCAGCAGAAAGGGGACGGCAGATACGCAGTATTTT
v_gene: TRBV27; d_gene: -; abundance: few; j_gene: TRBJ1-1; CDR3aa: CASSFLSSGSLDTEAFF; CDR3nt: TGTGCCAGCAGTTTTCTTAGTTCGGGCAGTTTGGACACTGAAGCTTTCTTT
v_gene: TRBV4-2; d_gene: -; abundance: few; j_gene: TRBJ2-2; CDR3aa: CASSQGQFTGELFF; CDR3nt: TGTGCCAGCAGCCAAGGACAGTTCACCGGGGAGCTGTTTTTT
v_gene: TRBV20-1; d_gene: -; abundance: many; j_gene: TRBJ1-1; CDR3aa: CSARDLDLNTEAFF; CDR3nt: TGCAGTGCTAGAGACTTAGACTTGAACACTGAAGCTTTCTTT
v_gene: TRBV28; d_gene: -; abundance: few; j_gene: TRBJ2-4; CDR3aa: CASSFPTKVRLAKNIQYF; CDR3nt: TGTGCCAGCAGTTTCCCGACTAAGGTTAGACTAGCCAAAAACATTCAGTACTTC
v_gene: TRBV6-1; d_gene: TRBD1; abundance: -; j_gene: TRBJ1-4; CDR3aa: CASSTGDWDEKLFF; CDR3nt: TGTGCCAGCAGTACAGGGGACTGGGATGAAAAACTGTTTTTT
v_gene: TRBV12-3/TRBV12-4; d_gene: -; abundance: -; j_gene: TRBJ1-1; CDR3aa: CASSFPLVRTNTEAFF; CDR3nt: TGTGCCAGCAGTTTTCCCCTTGTGAGGACAAACACTGAAGCTTTCTTT
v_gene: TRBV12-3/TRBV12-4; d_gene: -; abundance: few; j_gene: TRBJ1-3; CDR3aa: CASSLGSGNTIYF; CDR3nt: TGTGCCAGCAGTTTGGGCTCTGGAAACACCATATATTTT
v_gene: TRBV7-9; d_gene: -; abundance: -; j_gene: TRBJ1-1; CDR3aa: CASSHNRATEAFF; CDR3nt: TGTGCCAGCAGCCATAACAGGGCCACTGAAGCTTTCTTT
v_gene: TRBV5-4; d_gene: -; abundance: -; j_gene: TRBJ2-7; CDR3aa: CASTHGYEQYF; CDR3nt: TGTGCCAGCACCCATGGATACGAGCAGTACTTC
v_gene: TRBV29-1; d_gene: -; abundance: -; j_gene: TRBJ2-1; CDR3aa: CSVEVRYNEQFF; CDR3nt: TGCAGCGTTGAAGTTCGCTACAATGAGCAGTTCTTC
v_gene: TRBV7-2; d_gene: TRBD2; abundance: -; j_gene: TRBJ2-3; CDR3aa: CASSLPLAGRDEGDTQYF; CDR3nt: TGTGCCAGCAGCCTCCCGCTAGCGGGGAGGGACGAAGGAGATACGCAGTATTTT
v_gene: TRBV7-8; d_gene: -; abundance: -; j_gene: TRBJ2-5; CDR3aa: CASSLGSEQETQYF; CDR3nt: TGTGCCAGCAGCTTAGGGTCGGAACAAGAGACCCAGTACTTC
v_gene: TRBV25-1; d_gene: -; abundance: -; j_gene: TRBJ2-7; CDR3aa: CASSETRDYEQYF; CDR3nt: TGTGCCAGCAGTGAAACAAGAGACTACGAGCAGTACTTC
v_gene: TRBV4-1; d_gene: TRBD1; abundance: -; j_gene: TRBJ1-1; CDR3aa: CASSRQGATEAFF; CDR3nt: TGCGCCAGCAGCCGACAGGGGGCTACTGAAGCTTTCTTT
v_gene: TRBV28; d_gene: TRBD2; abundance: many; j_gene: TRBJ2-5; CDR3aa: CASQVPGLAPTQETQYF; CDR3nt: TGTGCCAGCCAAGTTCCGGGACTAGCTCCGACCCAAGAGACCCAGTACTTC
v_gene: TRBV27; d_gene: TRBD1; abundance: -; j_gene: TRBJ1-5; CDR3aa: CASSFEGAQPQHF; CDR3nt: TGTGCCAGCAGTTTTGAGGGGGCTCAGCCCCAGCATTTT
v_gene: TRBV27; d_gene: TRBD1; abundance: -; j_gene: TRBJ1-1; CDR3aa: CASSFQGAETEAFF; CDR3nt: TGTGCCAGCAGTTTTCAGGGGGCGGAAACTGAAGCTTTCTTT
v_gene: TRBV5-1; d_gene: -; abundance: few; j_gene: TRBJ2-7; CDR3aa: CASSLAGTLGAYEQYF; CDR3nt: TGCGCCAGCAGCTTGGCCGGAACCCTGGGGGCCTACGAGCAGTACTTC
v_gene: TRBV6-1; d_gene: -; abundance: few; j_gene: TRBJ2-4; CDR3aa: CASGGLYIQYF; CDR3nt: TGTGCCAGCGGAGGGTTATACATTCAGTACTTC
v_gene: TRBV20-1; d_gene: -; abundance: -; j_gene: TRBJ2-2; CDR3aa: CSARDWDITGELFF; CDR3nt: TGCAGTGCTAGAGATTGGGATATAACCGGGGAGCTGTTTTTT
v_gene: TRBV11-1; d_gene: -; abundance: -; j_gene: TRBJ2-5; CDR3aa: CASSSSGEETQYF; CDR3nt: TGTGCCAGCAGCTCTTCGGGAGAAGAGACCCAGTACTTC
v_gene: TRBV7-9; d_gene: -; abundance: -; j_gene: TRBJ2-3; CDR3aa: CASSLPSGTDTQYF; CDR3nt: TGTGCCAGCAGTCTCCCCAGCGGCACAGATACGCAGTATTTT
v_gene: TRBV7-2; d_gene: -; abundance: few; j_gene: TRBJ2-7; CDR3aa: CASRASSYEQYF; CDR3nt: TGTGCCAGCAGGGCCTCGTCCTACGAGCAGTACTTC
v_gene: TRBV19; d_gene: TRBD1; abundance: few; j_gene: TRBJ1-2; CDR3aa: CASRGTGNPGVGYTF; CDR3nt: TGTGCCAGTAGAGGGACAGGGAACCCAGGAGTGGGCTACACCTTC
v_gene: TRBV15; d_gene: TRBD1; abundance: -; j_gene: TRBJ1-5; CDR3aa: CATSIDRDSNQPQHF; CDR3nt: TGTGCCACCAGCATTGACAGGGATAGCAATCAGCCCCAGCATTTT
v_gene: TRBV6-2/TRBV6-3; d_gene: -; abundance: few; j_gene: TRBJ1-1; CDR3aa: CASSYTRGNVEAFF; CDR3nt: TGTGCCAGCAGTTATACGCGGGGTAATGTTGAAGCTTTCTTT
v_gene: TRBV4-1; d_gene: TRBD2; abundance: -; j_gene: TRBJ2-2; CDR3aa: CASSQDPTSRGGAGELFF; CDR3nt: TGCGCCAGCAGCCAAGACCCAACCTCGCGCGGGGGTGCCGGGGAGCTGTTTTTT
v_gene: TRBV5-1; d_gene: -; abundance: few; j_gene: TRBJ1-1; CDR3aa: CASSLTGLFGSNTEAFF; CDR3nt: TGCGCCAGCAGCTTAACAGGTTTATTTGGTTCGAACACTGAAGCTTTCTTT
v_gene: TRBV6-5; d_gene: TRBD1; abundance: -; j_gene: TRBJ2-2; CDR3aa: CASSYSQDRGFGGELFF; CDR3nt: TGTGCCAGCAGTTACTCGCAGGACAGGGGGTTTGGCGGGGAGCTGTTTTTT
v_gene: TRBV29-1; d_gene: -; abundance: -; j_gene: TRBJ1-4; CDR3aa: CSVEEGGANEKLFF; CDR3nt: TGCAGCGTTGAAGAGGGGGGGGCTAATGAAAAACTGTTTTTT
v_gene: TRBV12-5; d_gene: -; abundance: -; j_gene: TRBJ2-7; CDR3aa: CASGLMGGAHEQYF; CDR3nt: TGTGCTAGTGGCCTTATGGGGGGGGCTCACGAGCAGTACTTC
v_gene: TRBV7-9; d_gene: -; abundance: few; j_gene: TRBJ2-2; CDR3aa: CASSRRTDYTGELFF; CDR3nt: TGTGCCAGCAGCCGGAGGACAGATTACACCGGGGAGCTGTTTTTT
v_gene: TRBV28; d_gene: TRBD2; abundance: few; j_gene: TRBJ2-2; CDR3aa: CASSLFASGGRTGGELFF; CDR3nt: TGTGCCAGCAGTTTATTCGCTAGCGGGGGACGTACTGGCGGGGAGCTGTTTTTT
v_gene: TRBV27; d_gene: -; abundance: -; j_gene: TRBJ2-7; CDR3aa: CASRRPGCEQYF; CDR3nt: TGTGCCAGCAGACGTCCCGGTTGCGAGCAGTACTTC
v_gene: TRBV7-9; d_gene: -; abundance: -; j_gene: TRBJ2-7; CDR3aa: CASSFSQRNLYEQYF; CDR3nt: TGTGCCAGCAGCTTTTCCCAGCGGAACCTCTACGAGCAGTACTTC
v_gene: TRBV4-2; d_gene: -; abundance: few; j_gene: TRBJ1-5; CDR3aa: CASSQESTTQPQHF; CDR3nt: TGTGCCAGCAGCCAAGAATCGACTACTCAGCCCCAGCATTTT
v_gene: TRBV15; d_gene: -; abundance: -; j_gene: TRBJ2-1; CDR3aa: CATGVGVWNEQFF; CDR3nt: TGTGCCACCGGAGTGGGGGTCTGGAATGAGCAGTTCTTC
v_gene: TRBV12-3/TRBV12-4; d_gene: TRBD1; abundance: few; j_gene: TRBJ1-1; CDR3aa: CASRPQGSGTEAFF; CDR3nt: TGTGCCAGCAGACCACAGGGGAGCGGGACTGAAGCTTTCTTT
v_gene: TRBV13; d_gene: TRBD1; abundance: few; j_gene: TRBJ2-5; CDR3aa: CASSRGPGQGFQETQYF; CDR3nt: TGTGCCAGCAGTCGGGGGCCGGGACAGGGCTTCCAAGAGACCCAGTACTTC
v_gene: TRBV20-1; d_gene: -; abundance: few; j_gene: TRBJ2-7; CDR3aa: CSARGDNKNEQYF; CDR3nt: TGCAGTGCTAGGGGGGACAACAAGAACGAGCAGTACTTC
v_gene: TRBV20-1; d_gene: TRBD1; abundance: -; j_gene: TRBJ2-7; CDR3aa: CSANIRDRVAQYF; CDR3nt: TGCAGTGCTAATATCCGGGACAGGGTCGCGCAGTACTTC
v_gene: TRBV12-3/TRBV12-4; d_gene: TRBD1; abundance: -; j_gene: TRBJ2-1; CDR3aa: CASSPRDSNNEQFF; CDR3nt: TGTGCCAGCAGCCCCCGGGACAGCAACAATGAGCAGTTCTTC
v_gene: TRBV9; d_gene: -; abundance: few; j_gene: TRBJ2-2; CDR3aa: CASSPYVTGELFF; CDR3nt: TGTGCCAGCAGCCCTTACGTGACCGGGGAGCTGTTTTTT
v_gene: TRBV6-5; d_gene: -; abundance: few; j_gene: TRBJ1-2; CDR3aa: CASSYGRSYYGYTF; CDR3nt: TGTGCCAGCAGTTACGGGAGATCGTACTATGGCTACACCTTC
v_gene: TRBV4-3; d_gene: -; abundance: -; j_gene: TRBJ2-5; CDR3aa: CASSQDRSDSQYF; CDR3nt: TGCGCCAGCAGCCAAGATAGAAGCGATTCCCAGTACTTC
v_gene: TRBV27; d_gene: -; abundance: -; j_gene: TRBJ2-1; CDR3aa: CASSRGLEQFF; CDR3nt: TGTGCCAGCAGTCGGGGACTGGAGCAGTTCTTC
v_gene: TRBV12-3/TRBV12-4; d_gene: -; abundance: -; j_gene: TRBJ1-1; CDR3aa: CASREQGPNTEAFF; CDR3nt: TGTGCCAGCAGGGAGCAGGGTCCGAACACTGAAGCTTTCTTT